The source of this T cell receptor (beta chain) is a study of blood T cell repertoires in COVID-19. Looking at the study overall: Acute-phase and convalescent COVID-19 samples originated in the United States, Italy and Spain. T cells, B-cell-depleted T cells, or PBMCs provided the cDNA or gDNA that served as material.

Original processing methods: The assay estimated nucleated cells by amplifying reference gene primers. The repertoire was sequenced with immunoSEQ multiplex PCR; TCRdb's copy has only in-frame clones and lacks some. The DNA gave D and trimming, while V, J and clone size come from that table. The sample has about 190,000 clones, approximately 88% seen once. Trimming stripped 2 bases from V and 4 bases from J, with 6 bases between. Germline-derived CDR1 and CDR2 are MDHEN and SYDVKM. The CDR3 has 14 residues. The chain links TRBV28 to TRBJ1-6; D is unclear. This receptor was identified in a man in his forties with acute or convalescent COVID-19. The source material was peripheral blood. The CDR3 sequence: CASSLRGYNSPLHF. The CDR3 nucleotides read TGTGCCAGCAGTTTAAGAGGGTATAATTCACCCCTCCACTTT.